This TCR beta chain was obtained from a study of beta chain features in type 1 diabetes. Whole-study results and caveats: There was a moderate but significant shortening of TCRB CDR3s in all four CD4+ subsets of Type 1 diabetes patients. It was not settled here whether HLA type affects TCRB rearrangement.

On average, the one heparinised blood draw given by each donor was 90 to 150 mL. This clone has just a few counts. Its antigen is not identified. The study reverse transcribed the entire isolated RNA, so it sequenced expressed TCRB transcripts. For naive, central memory and regulatory T cell samples, reads averaged roughly 3.5 million. The data were produced by immunoSEQ multiplex PCR, yet TCRdb's version contains in-frame clones alone and is incomplete. The table shows more than 130,000 clones, with about 7.1% occurring only once. The sequenced sample was central memory CD4+ T cells from blood. This clonotype originated in a woman in her 30s in good health.

The CDR3 DNA reads TGCGCCAGCAGCCAAGGCGCGGGACTAGCGGGAAACGGGGAGCTGTTTTTT. Amino acids: CASSQGAGLAGNGELFF. J is TRBJ2-2 and V is TRBV4-1, with 13 bases identical to TRBD2. J was trimmed by 7 bases and V by 1 base; bases with no gene match: 6. Germline V gene sequence: CDR1 MGHRA, CDR2 YSYEKL. The length of the CDR3 is 17 residues.